Presented here are 21 T cell receptor beta chains from one specimen sequenced in a study of CD8 T cells in ankylosing spondylitis. TCRdb re-analysed the 5' RACE reads in MiXCR, keeping a single row per CDR3 protein. The table shows approximately 240,000 distinct CDR3 sequences, with approximately 10% occurring only once. The sample taken for sequencing was blood, either unsorted or a sorted T cell fraction (not recorded which). The receptors were sampled from a male donor with ankylosing spondylitis or in good health (not recorded which).

About this clonotype: A junction boundary mismatches the germline segment, possibly from a read error. The genes are TRBV19 and TRBJ2-3; D may be TRBD2 (6 bases). Germline V gene sequence: CDR1 LNHDA, CDR2 SQIVND (reference sequence). This CDR3 is 15 amino acids long. In DNA form, the CDR3 reads TGTGTCAGTAACGACCTAGCGAGGAGCACAGATACGCAGTATTTT. It yields the protein CVSNDLARSTDTQYF.

This clonotype showed up just a few times. The rearrangement joins TRBV5-1 to TRBJ1-1, with 8 positions matching TRBD1. CDR3 size: 15 residues. The germline CDR1 and CDR2 sequences are SGHRS and YFSETQ. After removal of 2 bases from V and 4 bases from J, the junction contained 7 bases not matched to a gene. CDR3: CASSFDRGGGTEAFF. DNA of the CDR3: TGCGCCAGCAGCTTTGACAGGGGCGGGGGCACTGAAGCTTTCTTT.

This clonotype was observed many times. This chain uses TRBV5-1 with TRBJ2-7; D gene uncertain. The germline CDR1 and CDR2 sequences are SGHRS and YFSETQ. The germline V and J ends were trimmed by 0 bases and 5 bases, with 3 bases remaining between them. The CDR3 is 11 amino acids. CDR3 sequence (DNA): TGCGCCAGCAGCTTGGAAAACGAGCAGTACTTC. This sequence encodes CASSLENEQYF.

This clonotype was counted many times. The V call is TRBV5-1, the J call TRBJ1-1; D gene unclear. Trimming pared 4 bases from V and 2 bases from J, leaving 9 bases between. The CDR3 length is 13 residues. Germline V gives CDR1 SGHRS, CDR2 YFSETQ. The chain's CDR3 is CASSADPNTEAFF. The CDR3 DNA sequence: TGCGCCAGCAGCGCCGACCCTAACACTGAAGCTTTCTTT. Together with reference TRBV5-1 and TRBJ1-1, the CDR3 gives the full variable domain: KAGVTQTPRYLIKTRGQQVTLSCSPISGHRSVSWYQQTPGQGLQFLFEYFSETQRNKGNFPGRFSGRQFSNSRSEMNVSTLELGDSALYLCASSADPNTEAFFGQGTRLTVV.

This clonotype was seen a handful of times. The genes are TRBV2 and TRBJ2-5; 7 nucleotides line up with TRBD1. The germline gives CDR1 SNHLY, CDR2 FYNNEI. V gave up 6 bases and J gave up 6 bases; unmatched junction bases: 4. The CDR3 contains 12 residues. The CDR3 DNA sequence: TGTGCCAGCAGCGGGACAGTAAAGACCCAGTACTTC. The encoded protein is CASSGTVKTQYF.

In its sample, this clonotype was seen many times. This chain links TRBV5-1 with TRBJ1-5; TRBD1 matches at 10 bases. CDR3 length: 15 amino acids. Germline values: CDR1 SGHRS, CDR2 YFSETQ. Unmatched junction bases numbered 8, after V lost 4 bases and J lost 7 bases. Written as DNA, the CDR3 is TGCGCCAGCAGCATCGGACAGGGGGAACACCAGCCCCAGCATTTT. Translating it yields CASSIGQGEHQPQHF.

This clonotype was seen repeatedly, ten times or more. The chain recombines TRBV12-3 or TRBV12-4 with TRBJ1-2; D perhaps matches TRBD1 (5 bases). Trimming shortened V by 1 base and J by 5 bases, and 11 bases separated the two germline ends. The CDR3 sequence is 14 residues long. The CDR3 protein is CASSLGREGYGYTF. CDR3 DNA sequence: TGTGCCAGCAGTTTAGGCAGGGAGGGATATGGCTACACCTTC.

This clonotype was recorded a few times. V is TRBV20-1 and J is TRBJ2-1; 12 nucleotides agree with TRBD2. With 7 bases clipped from V and 10 bases from J, the junction kept 14 bases outside the gene matches. The CDR3 is 15 amino acids. Germline assignment: CDR1 DFQATT and CDR2 SNEGSKA (reference sequence). CDR3 region: CSVRGLASGRVEQFF. CDR3 nucleotide sequence: TGCAGTGTTCGGGGGTTGGCTAGCGGGAGGGTCGAGCAGTTCTTC.

In this sample, this clonotype turned up many times. This sequence joins TRBV5-1 and TRBJ2-5; D remains unclear. The CDR3 has 13 residues. Germline CDR1 reads SGHRS; CDR2 reads YFSETQ. Trimming stripped 3 bases from V and 1 base from J, with 7 bases between. For the CDR3, the DNA is TGCGCCAGCAGCTCCCTCGCCCAAGAGACCCAGTACTTC. It yields the protein CASSSLAQETQYF.

At least ten counts were recorded for this clonotype. One end of the junction is discordant with germline, which a read error may explain. The rearrangement joins TRBV7-2 to TRBJ2-1; D not resolved. The CDR3 sequence is 14 residues long. The V gene's germline CDR1 is SGHTA and CDR2 FQGNSA. In nucleotides, the CDR3 is TGCGCCAGCAGCTTGGCTAGCTCCTACAATGAGCAGTTCTTC. Its translation: CASSLASSYNEQFF.

This clonotype was found many times. The chain has TRBV20-1 and TRBJ2-5, with TRBD2 matching 13 bases. CDR1 and CDR2 (germline): DFQATT, SNEGSKA (reference sequence). The V gene end was trimmed by 6 bases and the J gene end by 5 bases; junction bases not matched to a gene: 6. The CDR3 covers 14 residues. CDR3 residues: CSAGGLAGVETQYF. The CDR3 DNA follows: TGCAGTGCCGGCGGACTAGCGGGAGTCGAGACCCAGTACTTC.

This clonotype was seen repeatedly, ten times or more. This chain joins TRBV20-1 and TRBJ1-1, with D unresolved. This CDR3 has 15 residues. V was clipped by 0 bases and J by 7 bases, with 18 bases between them. CDR1 is DFQATT, CDR2 SNEGSKA, per germline (reference sequence). The CDR3 DNA follows: TGCAGTGCTAGAGACCCCTGGGAAGGTACTGATGAAGCTTTCTTT. Its protein product is CSARDPWEGTDEAFF.

This clonotype was recorded many times. The V call is TRBV12-3 or TRBV12-4, the J call TRBJ2-7, with 11 bases identical to TRBD2. The CDR3 is 17 residues long. Trimming at V came to 5 bases and at J to 4 bases, leaving 13 bases not matched to a gene. The CDR3 spells CASSASLVRTSGYEQYF. CDR3 nucleotides: TGTGCCAGCAGTGCCTCTCTGGTTAGGACTAGCGGGTACGAGCAGTACTTC.

The sample holds a few counts of this clonotype. V usage is TRBV7-9 and J usage is TRBJ1-2, with D possibly matching TRBD1 (5 bases). The CDR3 covers 14 residues. V dropped 4 bases and J dropped 4 bases, with 13 bases sitting between them. CDR1 and CDR2 (germline): SEHNR, FQNEAQ (reference sequence). The CDR3 here is CASSSGPQVYGYTF. The DNA of the CDR3 is TGTGCCAGCAGCTCGGGACCGCAGGTCTATGGCTACACCTTC.

This clonotype was recorded at least ten times. One junction end does not reproduce the germline sequence, and a read error may be involved. The genes are TRBV5-1 and TRBJ2-3; 7 nucleotides align to TRBD1. The CDR3 extends over 15 amino acids. CDR1 is SGHRS, CDR2 YFSETQ, per germline. The CDR3 loop reads CASSRDRASTDTQYF. CDR3 nucleotide sequence: TGCGCCAGCAGCCGAGACAGGGCTAGCACGGATACGCAGTATTTT.

This clonotype showed up many times. The chain carries TRBV20-1 and TRBJ1-6, with a weak D call TRBD1 (5 bases). The CDR3 extends over 13 amino acids. Germline V CDR1 and CDR2: DFQATT, SNEGSKA (reference sequence). Trimming removed 3 bases from V and 11 bases from J, with 14 bases in between. The DNA for the CDR3 is TGCAGTGCTAGCGATGGGGGGGGTCCACCCCTCCACTTT. Protein: CSASDGGGPPLHF.

This clonotype appeared many times. The chain uses TRBV6-1 and TRBJ1-4; D gene uncertain. The CDR3 is 15 residues long. CDR1 MNHNS and CDR2 SASEGT come from the germline V gene. With 7 bases removed from V and 1 base from J, the gap between germline ends came to 13 bases. The CDR3 DNA reads as TGTGCCAGCATAATCGGAGCCGGAACTAATGAAAAACTGTTTTTT. This codes for CASIIGAGTNEKLFF.

Only one count was recorded for this clonotype. The chain employs TRBV20-1 and TRBJ2-3, with 12 positions matching TRBD2. The length of the CDR3 is 17 residues. V was pared by 5 bases and J by 0 bases, with 9 bases of the junction left unmatched. The germline V gene has CDR1 DFQATT and CDR2 SNEGSKA (reference sequence). CDR3 protein: CSASSASGGASTDTQYF. DNA of the CDR3: TGCAGTGCTTCGTCGGCTAGCGGGGGGGCGAGCACAGATACGCAGTATTTT.

This clonotype was observed many times. The chain carries TRBV5-1 and TRBJ2-2; D gene uncertain. The CDR3 has 15 residues. The germline V gene encodes CDR1 SGHRS and CDR2 YFSETQ. The V gene lost 0 bases and the J gene lost 0 bases, with 6 bases spanning the gap. For the CDR3, the DNA is TGCGCCAGCAGCTTGGGCACTACGAACACCGGGGAGCTGTTTTTT. Translation gives CASSLGTTNTGELFF.

V is TRBV11-3 and J is TRBJ2-7; 11 bases are shared with TRBD2. J lost 7 bases, V lost 6 bases, and 5 bases had no gene match. CDR3 length equals 13 residues. Germline-derived CDR1 and CDR2 are SGHNT and YENEEA. The CDR3 bases are TGTGCCAGCAGTAAACTAGCGGGAGAGGAGCAGTACTTC. It translates to CASSKLAGEEQYF.

Only a few counts were recorded for this clonotype. V gene TRBV6-1 combines with J gene TRBJ2-7; tentative D call: TRBD2 (6 bases). The germline V gene encodes CDR1 MNHNS and CDR2 SASEGT. The CDR3 is 14 amino acids. With 6 bases removed from V and 0 bases from J, the gap between germline ends came to 12 bases. The CDR3 here is CASSPERASYEQYF. CDR3 nucleotides: TGTGCCAGCAGCCCGGAGCGGGCCTCCTACGAGCAGTACTTC.